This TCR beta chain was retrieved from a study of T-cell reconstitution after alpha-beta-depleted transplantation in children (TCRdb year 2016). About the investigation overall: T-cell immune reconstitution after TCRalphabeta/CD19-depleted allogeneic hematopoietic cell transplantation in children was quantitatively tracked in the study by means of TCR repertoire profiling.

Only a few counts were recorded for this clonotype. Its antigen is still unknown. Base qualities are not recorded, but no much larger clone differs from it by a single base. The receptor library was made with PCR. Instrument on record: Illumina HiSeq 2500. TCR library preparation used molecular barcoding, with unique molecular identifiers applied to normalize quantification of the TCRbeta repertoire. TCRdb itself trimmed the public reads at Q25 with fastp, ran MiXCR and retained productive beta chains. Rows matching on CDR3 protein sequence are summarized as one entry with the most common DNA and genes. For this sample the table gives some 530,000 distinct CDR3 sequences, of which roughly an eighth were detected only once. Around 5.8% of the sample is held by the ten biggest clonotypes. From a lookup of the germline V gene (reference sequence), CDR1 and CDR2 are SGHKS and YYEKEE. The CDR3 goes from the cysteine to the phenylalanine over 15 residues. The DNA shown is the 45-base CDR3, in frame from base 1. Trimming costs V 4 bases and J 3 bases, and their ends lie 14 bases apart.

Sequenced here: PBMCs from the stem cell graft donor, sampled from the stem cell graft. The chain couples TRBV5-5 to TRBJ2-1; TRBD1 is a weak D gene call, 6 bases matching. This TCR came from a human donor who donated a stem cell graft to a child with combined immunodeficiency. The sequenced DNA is TGTGCCAGCAGCGCACGGGACACCCTCTACAATGAGCAGTTCTTC. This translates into CASSARDTLYNEQFF.